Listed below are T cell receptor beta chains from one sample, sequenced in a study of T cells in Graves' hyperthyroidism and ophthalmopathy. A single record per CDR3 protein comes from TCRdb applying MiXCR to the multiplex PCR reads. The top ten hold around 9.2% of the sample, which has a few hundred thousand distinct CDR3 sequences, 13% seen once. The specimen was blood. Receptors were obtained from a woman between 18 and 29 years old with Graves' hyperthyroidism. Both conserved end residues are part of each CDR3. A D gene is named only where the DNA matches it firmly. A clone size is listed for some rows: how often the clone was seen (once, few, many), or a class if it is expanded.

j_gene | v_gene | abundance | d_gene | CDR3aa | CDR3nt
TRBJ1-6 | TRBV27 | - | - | CASSLWRASPLHF | TGTGCCAGCAGTTTATGGAGGGCCTCACCCCTCCACTTT
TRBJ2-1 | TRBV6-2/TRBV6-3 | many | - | CASRQGNSNEQFF | TGTGCCAGCAGACAGGGAAATTCCAATGAGCAGTTCTTC
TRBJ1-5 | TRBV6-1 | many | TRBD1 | CASRQGYSNQPQHF | TGTGCCAGCCGACAGGGCTATAGCAATCAGCCCCAGCATTTT
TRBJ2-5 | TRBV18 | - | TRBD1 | CASSPGPGGAGTQYF | TGTGCCAGCTCACCAGGGCCAGGGGGCGCCGGGACCCAGTACTTC
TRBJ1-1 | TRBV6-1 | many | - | CASSTGTNTEAFF | TGTGCCAGCAGTACAGGGACGAACACTGAAGCTTTCTTT
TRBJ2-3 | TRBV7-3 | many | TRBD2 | CASSLRLASDTQYF | TGTGCCAGCAGCTTAAGACTAGCGTCGGATACGCAGTATTTT
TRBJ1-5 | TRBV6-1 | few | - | CASSDRQGSDQPQHF | TGTGCCAGCAGTGACCGGCAAGGTAGCGATCAGCCCCAGCATTTT
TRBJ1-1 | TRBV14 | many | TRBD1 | CASSQTGGETEAFF | TGTGCCAGCAGCCAAACAGGGGGCGAGACTGAAGCTTTCTTT
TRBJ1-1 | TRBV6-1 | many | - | CASRPGRGRATLNTEAFF | TGTGCCAGCAGACCCGGACGGGGGAGAGCAACATTGAACACTGAAGCTTTCTTT
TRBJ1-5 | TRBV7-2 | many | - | CASSLAEYNQPQHF | TGTGCCAGCAGCTTAGCAGAATACAATCAGCCCCAGCATTTT
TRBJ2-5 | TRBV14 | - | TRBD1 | CATSQIGDRARQTQYF | TGTGCCACCAGCCAAATTGGGGACAGGGCGAGGCAGACCCAGTACTTC
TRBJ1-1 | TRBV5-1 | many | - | CASSLSGAAFF | TGCGCCAGCAGCCTCTCCGGGGCAGCTTTCTTT
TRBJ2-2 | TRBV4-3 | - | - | CASSQAGESSGELFF | TGCGCCAGCAGCCAAGCCGGCGAGTCCTCCGGGGAGCTGTTTTTT
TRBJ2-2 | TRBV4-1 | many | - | CASSQGKGILTGELFF | TGCGCCAGCAGCCAGGGGAAGGGCATCCTCACCGGGGAGCTGTTTTTT
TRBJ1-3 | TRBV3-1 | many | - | CASSHEGGIYF | TGTGCCAGCAGCCATGAGGGCGGCATATATTTT
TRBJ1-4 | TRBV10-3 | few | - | CAISESAAREKLFF | TGTGCCATCAGTGAGTCGGCAGCGAGAGAAAAACTGTTTTTT
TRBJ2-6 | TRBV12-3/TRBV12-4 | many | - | CASSLGSKGTGANVLTF | TGTGCCAGCAGTTTAGGGTCTAAGGGGACTGGGGCCAACGTCCTGACTTTC
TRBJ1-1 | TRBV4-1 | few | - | CASSQVEEPEAFF | TGCGCCAGCAGCCAAGTCGAGGAACCTGAAGCTTTCTTT
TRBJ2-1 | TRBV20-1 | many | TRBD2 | CSASGAGVGNEQFF | TGCAGTGCTAGTGGCGCGGGAGTTGGGAATGAGCAGTTCTTC
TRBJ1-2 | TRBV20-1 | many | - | CSALRQNYGYTF | TGCAGTGCTTTGCGACAAAACTATGGCTACACCTTC
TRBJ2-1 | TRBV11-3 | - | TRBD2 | CASSSGLAGEQFF | TGTGCCAGCAGCTCGGGACTAGCGGGTGAGCAGTTCTTC
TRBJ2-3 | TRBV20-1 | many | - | CSATPPLAASTDTQYF | TGCAGTGCTACACCCCCCTTAGCGGCAAGCACAGATACGCAGTATTTT
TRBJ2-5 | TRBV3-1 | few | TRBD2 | CASRRTSGGPNAIKETQYF | TGTGCCAGCAGGAGGACTAGCGGGGGGCCTAATGCCATCAAAGAGACCCAGTACTTC
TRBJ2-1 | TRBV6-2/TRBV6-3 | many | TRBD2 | CASSPVTSGSPNEQFF | TGTGCCAGCAGTCCTGTTACTAGCGGGAGTCCCAATGAGCAGTTCTTC
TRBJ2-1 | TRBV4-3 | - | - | CASSQVPDNEQFF | TGCGCCAGCAGCCAAGTTCCCGACAATGAGCAGTTCTTC
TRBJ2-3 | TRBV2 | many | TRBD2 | CASSVKGVSLGSAPLAGDTDTQYF | TGTGCCAGCAGTGTTAAGGGCGTCTCTCTAGGGTCGGCCCCACTAGCGGGGGACACAGATACGCAGTATTTT
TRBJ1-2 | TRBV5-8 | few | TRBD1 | CASIKQGADGYTF | TGTGCCAGCATCAAACAGGGGGCTGATGGCTACACCTTC
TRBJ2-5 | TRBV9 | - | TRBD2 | CASSVSSGAQETQYF | TGTGCCAGCAGCGTTTCTAGCGGGGCACAAGAGACCCAGTACTTC
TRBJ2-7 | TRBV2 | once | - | CATLPGAYEQYF | TGTGCCACCCTACCCGGGGCCTACGAGCAGTACTTC
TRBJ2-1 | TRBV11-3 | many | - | CASSFSPFVEQFF | TGTGCCAGCAGCTTTAGCCCATTCGTGGAGCAGTTCTTC
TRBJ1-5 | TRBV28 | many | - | CASIRAGNNQPQHF | TGTGCCAGCATAAGGGCCGGGAACAATCAGCCCCAGCATTTT
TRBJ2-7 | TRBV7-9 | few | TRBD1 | CASSGQTGNEQYF | TGTGCCAGCAGCGGTCAGACAGGGAACGAGCAGTACTTC
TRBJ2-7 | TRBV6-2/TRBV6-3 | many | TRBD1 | CASSSPRTGSSYEQYF | TGTGCCAGCAGTTCACCGCGGACAGGCAGCTCCTACGAGCAGTACTTC
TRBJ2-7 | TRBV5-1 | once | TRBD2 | CASKGSGGHYEQYF | TGCGCCAGCAAGGGAAGCGGGGGCCATTACGAGCAGTACTTC
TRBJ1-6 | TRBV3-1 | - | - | CASTPPGGGYSPLHF | TGTGCCAGCACCCCCCCCGGGGGAGGGTATTCACCCCTCCACTTT
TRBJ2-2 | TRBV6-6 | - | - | CASSYSGGGELFF | TGTGCCAGCAGTTACTCTGGAGGCGGGGAGCTGTTTTTT
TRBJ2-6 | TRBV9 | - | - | CASSVSGLRANVLTF | TGTGCCAGCAGCGTCTCGGGCCTGAGGGCCAACGTCCTGACTTTC
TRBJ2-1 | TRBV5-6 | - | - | CASSPRRGFYNEQFF | TGTGCCAGCAGCCCCAGGAGGGGCTTCTACAATGAGCAGTTCTTC
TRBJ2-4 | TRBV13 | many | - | CASSSFPRTGAKNIQYF | TGTGCCAGCAGCTCCTTCCCTAGGACGGGAGCCAAAAACATTCAGTACTTC
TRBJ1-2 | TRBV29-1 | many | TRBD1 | CSVDRGLSYGYTF | TGCAGCGTAGACAGGGGGCTGAGCTATGGCTACACCTTC
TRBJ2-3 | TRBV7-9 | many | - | CASSLPVSVPVSTDTQYF | TGTGCCAGCAGCCTCCCAGTTTCGGTCCCAGTTAGCACAGATACGCAGTATTTT
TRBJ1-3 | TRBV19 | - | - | CASSSTTYSGNTIYF | TGTGCCAGTAGTTCTACAACCTACTCTGGAAACACCATATATTTT
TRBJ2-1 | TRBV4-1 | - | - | CASSQKQASSYNEQFF | TGCGCCAGCAGCCAAAAGCAGGCCAGCTCCTACAATGAGCAGTTCTTC
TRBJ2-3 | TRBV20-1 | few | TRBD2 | CSAQTSGGKRTDTQYF | TGCAGTGCCCAAACTAGCGGGGGGAAGCGGACAGATACGCAGTATTTT
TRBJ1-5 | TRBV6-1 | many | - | CASSEYVGNQPQHF | TGTGCCAGCAGTGAATACGTTGGCAATCAGCCCCAGCATTTT
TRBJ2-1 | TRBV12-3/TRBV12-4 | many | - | CASSSGRGNNEQFF | TGTGCCAGCAGTTCTGGACGGGGGAACAATGAGCAGTTCTTC
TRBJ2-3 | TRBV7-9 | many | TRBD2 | CASSSHSGGAKDTQYF | TGTGCCAGCAGCTCGCATAGCGGGGGGGCCAAAGATACGCAGTATTTT
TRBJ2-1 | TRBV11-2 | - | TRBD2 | CASSKGEGGNEQFF | TGTGCCAGCAGCAAAGGGGAGGGCGGGAATGAGCAGTTCTTC
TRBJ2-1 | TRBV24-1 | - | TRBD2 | CATSEHIAGQQFF | TGTGCCACCAGTGAGCATATAGCGGGACAGCAGTTCTTC
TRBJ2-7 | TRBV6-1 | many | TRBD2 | CATIQAPGGSYEQYF | TGTGCCACTATACAGGCGCCGGGGGGGTCCTACGAGCAGTACTTC
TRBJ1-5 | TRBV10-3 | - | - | CAISESSSHQPQHF | TGTGCCATCAGTGAGTCGAGTTCCCATCAGCCCCAGCATTTT